This is a list of T cell receptor beta chains from one sample in a study of metastatic and nonmetastatic thyroid tumors. TCRdb re-called clones from the PCR reads using MiXCR. The sample includes about 15,000 clones, about 29% of them seen just once. The sequenced material came from tumor tissue. The receptors were gathered from a male donor with papillary thyroid cancer or a benign thyroid nodule (not recorded which). Some clones in this sample may be carry-over from other donors' samples. Each CDR3 is given with its conserved first and last residue. The D gene is left open where the match is weak. Size values are once, few and many counts, or a class for expanded clones, and some rows have none.

V gene	J gene	clone size	D gene	CDR3 DNA	CDR3 protein
TRBV3-1	TRBJ1-1	many	.	TGTGCCAGCAGCTTCCGACAGACGAACACTGAAGCTTTCTTT	CASSFRQTNTEAFF
TRBV20-1	TRBJ2-7	medium-sized	TRBD1	TGCAGTGCTACTCCGGGACAGGGCTCCTACGAGCAGTACTTC	CSATPGQGSYEQYF
TRBV7-2	TRBJ1-5	few	TRBD1	TGTGCCAGCAGCTTCCGACAGGGACCTAATCAGCCCCAGCATTTT	CASSFRQGPNQPQHF
TRBV5-1	TRBJ2-5	many	TRBD1	TGCGCCAGCAGCTGGGGACAGAGGGGGGAGACCCAGTACTTC	CASSWGQRGETQYF
TRBV7-2	TRBJ1-5	.	TRBD1	TGTGCCAGCAGCCGGGACAGCGTAAATCAGCCCCAGCATTTT	CASSRDSVNQPQHF
TRBV20-1	TRBJ2-7	once	TRBD2	TGCAGTGCTAGAGTTATCCGGACTAGCGGGAGAGAGCACGAGCAGTACTTC	CSARVIRTSGREHEQYF
TRBV5-1	TRBJ2-2	few	.	TGCGCCAGCAGCTTGGCCGCGGCGGACCCGAACACCGGGGAGCTGTTTTTT	CASSLAAADPNTGELFF
TRBV4-1	TRBJ2-7	medium-sized	.	TGCGCCAGCAGCCGCTTGGCCGTCGGTGAGCAGTACTTC	CASSRLAVGEQYF
TRBV7-9	TRBJ2-1	large	.	TGTGCCAGCAGCTCAACTGAACTAGCGACAGGTGAGCAGTTCTTC	CASSSTELATGEQFF
TRBV7-2	TRBJ2-1	.	TRBD2	TGTGCCAGCAGCCCCGGGACTACCTTGGATGAGCAGTTCTTC	CASSPGTTLDEQFF
TRBV12-3/TRBV12-4	TRBJ2-7	many	TRBD1	TGTGCCAGCAGTAAAAACCCCGGGACAGGGGCCCCCTACGAGCAGTACTTC	CASSKNPGTGAPYEQYF
TRBV4-1	TRBJ1-1	few	.	TGCGCCAGCAGCCAAGCCCTAGTGGGGAACACTGAAGCTTTCTTT	CASSQALVGNTEAFF
TRBV28	TRBJ2-7	many	TRBD2	TGTGCCAGCTTAAGACCGGGACTAGCGGCTTCTGAGCAGTACTTC	CASLRPGLAASEQYF
TRBV30	TRBJ1-5	.	.	TGTGCCTGGGCCCACAGGGACAATCAGCCCCAGCATTTT	CAWAHRDNQPQHF
TRBV15	TRBJ1-5	.	TRBD1	TGTGCCACCAGCAGAGCCCGACAGGGAATTGATCAGCCCCAGCATTTT	CATSRARQGIDQPQHF
TRBV19	TRBJ2-1	few	TRBD1	TGTGCCAGTAGTAGGACAGGGGTCATTTTCAATGAGCAGTTCTTC	CASSRTGVIFNEQFF
TRBV27	TRBJ2-7	few	.	TGTGCCAGCAGTTTCGGCCCCGGCGGCGAGCAGTACTTC	CASSFGPGGEQYF